The T cell receptor (beta chain) described here comes from a study of T cells in Graves' hyperthyroidism and ophthalmopathy. Whole-study results and caveats: Blood also contained most expanded thyroid clonotypes above 0.001.

Amplification of TCR beta CDR3 regions used RNA as the template. During a first-round RT-PCR of the TCR CDR3, the HTBI primer set was used. TCRdb passed the multiplex PCR reads through MiXCR, listing each CDR3 protein once. The table records roughly 420,000 distinct CDR3 sequences, around a sixth of them present only once. The germline V gene has CDR1 MNHNS and CDR2 SASEGT. This CDR3 has 15 amino acids. Trimming removed 6 bases from V and 5 bases from J; junction bases left unmatched: 9. This clonotype was detected ten times or more. As yet, its antigen is unknown. Exclusion criteria comprised uncontrolled infection, other autoimmune disease, pregnancy or lactation. PBMCs came from more than 9.5 ml fresh peripheral blood.

This sequence joins TRBV6-1 and TRBJ2-1, with 8 bases aligning to TRBD2. The specimen sequenced was blood. The clonotype was recovered from a woman aged 18-29 years with Graves' hyperthyroidism. The CDR3 DNA reads as TGTGCCAGCAGGTCGAGCGGGAGTGGTAACAATGAGCAGTTCTTC. Translated, it gives CASRSSGSGNNEQFF.